These 28 T cell receptor beta chains were all obtained from the same sample, sequenced in a study of cytomegalovirus exposure and HLA in healthy donors. The PCR employed 60 Vbeta primers together with 13 Jbeta primers. Data came from immunoSEQ multiplex PCR; TCRdb stores just in-frame clones and leaves some out. The profile shows approximately 160,000 clones, 60% to 80% of them singletons. Sample: PBMCs. These receptors were taken from a woman aged 50 to 60 in good health and CMV-seropositive.

This chain connects TRBV11-1 to TRBJ1-6; TRBD1 might be the D (6 bases). The CDR3 covers 16 residues. CDR1 and CDR2 (germline): SGHAT, FQDESV (reference sequence). V dropped 3 bases and J dropped 5 bases, with 14 bases sitting between them. CDR3 region: CASSLIRGANNSPLHF. For the CDR3, the DNA is TGTGCCAGCAGCTTGATCAGGGGCGCAAATAATTCACCCCTCCACTTT.

This clone was counted only a few times. The chain combines TRBV4-1 with TRBJ1-1, with D possibly matching TRBD1 (6 bases). The CDR3 has 14 amino acids. The germline V gene has CDR1 MGHRA and CDR2 YSYEKL. Trimming cost V 3 bases and J 1 base, with 9 bases left between them. The CDR3 sequence: CASSQLGGNTEAFF. The CDR3 DNA is TGCGCCAGCAGCCAGCTAGGGGGGAACACTGAAGCTTTCTTT.

The chain recombines TRBV5-1 with TRBJ1-3; D might be TRBD1 (6 bases). The V end lost 3 bases, the J end lost 2 bases, and 9 bases lay between the germline ends. CDR1 and CDR2 (germline): SGHRS, YFSETQ. The CDR3 covers 14 residues. CDR3 amino acids: CASSSSGAGNTIYF. In DNA form, the CDR3 reads TGCGCCAGCAGCTCTTCAGGGGCTGGAAACACCATATATTTT.

This chain links TRBV7-3 with TRBJ2-5; 8 bases are a match to TRBD2. V was pared by 5 bases and J by 2 bases, with 4 bases of the junction left unmatched. Germline CDR1 is SGHTA and CDR2 is FQGTGA. CDR3 length equals 14 residues. This CDR3 is CASSPGGGQETQYF. CDR3 sequence (DNA): TGTGCCAGCAGCCCGGGCGGGGGGCAAGAGACCCAGTACTTC. Full variable domain (rest looked up from reference TRBV7-3 and TRBJ2-5): GAGVSQTPSNKVTEKGKYVELRCDPISGHTALYWYRQSLGQGPEFLIYFQGTGAADDSGLPNDRFFAVRPEGSVSTLKIQRTERGDSAVYLCASSPGGGQETQYFGPGTRLLVL.

This chain links TRBV4-1 with TRBJ1-5; no clear D gene. V lost 1 base to trimming and J lost 4 bases, with 14 bases between them. CDR1 and CDR2 (germline): MGHRA, YSYEKL. This CDR3 is built from 16 residues. The CDR3 reads CASSQGLLLRNQPQHF. The CDR3 DNA follows: TGCGCCAGCAGCCAAGGACTCCTTTTAAGAAATCAGCCCCAGCATTTT.

CDR3 protein: CASSSGPGVTQYF. As DNA, the CDR3 is TGTGCCAGTAGTTCCGGACCGGGAGTGACCCAGTACTTC. The chain employs TRBV19 and TRBJ2-5, with D perhaps TRBD2 (6 bases). Deletions cut 5 bases from V and 7 bases from J, with 14 bases between. The CDR3 runs to 13 residues. CDR1 is LNHDA and CDR2 is SQIVND in the germline V gene (reference sequence).

The chain joins TRBV5-1 to TRBJ1-3; D is unresolved. The length of the CDR3 is 15 residues. V was shortened by 7 bases and J by 0 bases, with 14 bases between the two germline ends. Germline V lookup: CDR1 SGHRS, CDR2 YFSETQ. The DNA for the CDR3 is TGCGCCAGCTCGCTAGAGGGAATCTCTGGAAACACCATATATTTT. Its protein product is CASSLEGISGNTIYF.

There are a few counts of this clone. The chain couples TRBV2 to TRBJ2-5; 9 nucleotides match TRBD2. Germline values: CDR1 SNHLY, CDR2 FYNNEI. This CDR3 is 15 amino acids long. V lost 4 bases and J lost 1; bases outside the gene matches: 4. The DNA for the CDR3 is TGTGCCAGCAGTGGTCTAGCGGGGTTCCAAGAGACCCAGTACTTC. Translated, it gives CASSGLAGFQETQYF.

This chain joins TRBV27 and TRBJ1-1, with D possibly being TRBD1 (5 bases). CDR1 is MNHEY and CDR2 is SMNVEV in the germline V gene (reference sequence). Deletions cut 3 bases from V and 0 bases from J, with 23 bases between. The CDR3 has 19 residues. Here the CDR3 reads CASSFLEPGRDFMNTEAFF. DNA of the CDR3: TGTGCCAGCAGTTTCCTAGAACCGGGACGGGACTTTATGAACACTGAAGCTTTCTTT.

This chain uses TRBV12-5 with TRBJ1-5, with D possibly matching TRBD1 (5 bases). Trimming took off 0 bases at V and 0 bases at J, with 15 bases between the two ends. Germline V lookup: CDR1 LGHNT, CDR2 FRNRAP. CDR3 length equals 18 residues. For the CDR3, the DNA is TGTGCTAGTGGTTTGGTACTCGGTCGGGGGGATAGCAATCAGCCCCAGCATTTT. Protein product: CASGLVLGRGDSNQPQHF.

The chain is built from TRBV7-8 and TRBJ2-7; the match to TRBD1 covers 11 bases. The trim removed 5 bases at V and 5 bases at J, leaving 8 bases unmatched. The CDR3 extends over 15 amino acids. In germline, CDR1 is SGHVS, CDR2 FQNEAQ. In nucleotides, the CDR3 is TGTGCCAGCAGCCCGGGGGACAGGGGGAGGCACGAGCAGTACTTC. This translates into CASSPGDRGRHEQYF.

The CDR3 is CASSLDSRAYNEQFF. The CDR3 nucleotides read TGTGCCAGCAGCTTGGACAGTAGAGCCTACAATGAGCAGTTCTTC. J is TRBJ2-1 and V is TRBV11-2; a weak D match, TRBD1 (6 bases). Germline CDR1 SGHAT, CDR2 FQNNGV. Trimming left V 3 bases short and J 2 bases short, with 11 bases between. The CDR3 is 15 residues long.

This clone was observed a handful of times. V gene TRBV6-6 combines with J gene TRBJ2-5; possibly TRBD2 for D (6 bases). Trimming took off 5 bases at V and 10 bases at J, with 11 bases between the two ends. The CDR3 covers 11 residues. CDR1 MNHNY and CDR2 SVGAGI come from the germline V gene (reference sequence). This CDR3 reads CASSPQEGQYF. For the CDR3, the DNA is TGTGCCAGCAGTCCCCAGGAGGGCCAGTACTTC.

This sequence joins TRBV13 and TRBJ1-1; TRBD1 matches at 9 bases. Germline assignment: CDR1 PRHDT and CDR2 FYEKMQ (reference sequence). The CDR3 sequence is 17 residues long. With 5 bases clipped from V and 4 bases from J, the junction kept 14 bases outside the gene matches. As DNA, the CDR3 is TGTGCCAGCAGCCGCGGGGGGACAGGGTTGCGGGGCACTGAAGCTTTCTTT. It yields the protein CASSRGGTGLRGTEAFF.

The chain has TRBV13 and TRBJ1-5; no definite D call. V was clipped by 4 bases and J by 12 bases, with 13 bases between them. CDR1 and CDR2 (germline): PRHDT, FYEKMQ (reference sequence). This CDR3 comprises 12 residues. Here the CDR3 reads CASSSEGGLQHF. Written as DNA, the CDR3 is TGTGCCAGCAGCTCCGAAGGAGGGCTCCAGCATTTT.

The chain combines TRBV6-1 with TRBJ2-3, with TRBD2 identical over 10 bases. The junction had 6 bases not matched to a gene; V was cut back by 5 bases and J by 4 bases. CDR3 length equals 15 residues. Germline V CDR1 and CDR2: MNHNS, SASEGT. CDR3: CASSHGLAVADTQYF. In DNA form, the CDR3 reads TGTGCCAGCAGTCATGGACTAGCGGTTGCAGATACGCAGTATTTT.

J is TRBJ1-1 and V is TRBV5-1, with 11 bases identical to TRBD1. The CDR3 covers 15 residues. Trimming removed 4 bases from V and 5 bases from J; junction bases left unmatched: 7. The germline gives CDR1 SGHRS, CDR2 YFSETQ. For the CDR3, the DNA is TGCGCCAGCAGCGTCGGGACAGGGGGTGGAACTGAAGCTTTCTTT. Encoded protein: CASSVGTGGGTEAFF.

This chain's CDR3 is CASSLGTQANSYEQYF. Here the CDR3 DNA reads TGTGCCAGCAGCTTGGGAACTCAGGCAAACTCCTACGAGCAGTACTTC. The chain recombines TRBV5-4 with TRBJ2-7, with D hard to call. This CDR3 comprises 16 residues. V was trimmed by 0 bases and J by 0 bases, leaving 13 bases between them. In germline, CDR1 is SGHNT, CDR2 YYREEE (reference sequence).

This clone occurred once. Germline and junction disagree at one end, which may indicate a read error. The chain employs TRBV2 and TRBJ2-7, with D maybe TRBD1 (5 bases). CDR1 and CDR2 (germline): SNHLY, FYNNEI. The CDR3 spans 8 residues. This chain's CDR3 is CASSETGF. CDR3 nucleotide sequence: TGTGCCAGCAGTGAAACAGGCTTC.

V usage is TRBV2 and J usage is TRBJ1-6; weak D call: TRBD1 (6 bases). Trimming removed 7 bases from V and 0 bases from J, with 13 bases in between. The CDR3 consists of 16 residues. Per germline, CDR1 SNHLY and CDR2 FYNNEI. CDR3 coding DNA: TGTGCCAGCACAGAGGGAGGGGGCTCCTATAATTCACCCCTCCACTTT. It translates to CASTEGGGSYNSPLHF.

The rearrangement uses TRBV5-6 and TRBJ1-2, with TRBD1 matching over 7 bases. Trimming cost V 3 bases and J 3 bases; bases outside gene matches: 5. There are 14 residues in the CDR3. Germline V CDR1 and CDR2: SGHDT, YYEEEE. Here the CDR3 DNA reads TGTGCCAGCAGCTCCGGGACAGATTACTATGGCTACACCTTC. It yields the protein CASSSGTDYYGYTF.

V usage is TRBV7-9 and J usage is TRBJ2-2; D is unresolved. This CDR3 spans 16 amino acids. V was cut by 5 bases and J by 0 bases, with 13 bases left in between. Germline loops: CDR1 SEHNR, CDR2 FQNEAQ (reference sequence). This CDR3 reads CASSTRGTPNTGELFF. CDR3 bases: TGTGCCAGCAGCACACGCGGAACTCCGAACACCGGGGAGCTGTTTTTT.

The chain uses TRBV25-1 and TRBJ1-2; D is possibly TRBD1 (6 bases). The V gene lost 6 bases and the J gene lost 2 bases, with 13 bases spanning the gap. The CDR3 is made up of 14 amino acids. Germline loops: CDR1 MGHDK, CDR2 SYGVNS. CDR3 DNA: TGTGCCAGCAGGTCACAGGGACGGAACTATGGCTACACCTTC. Translation gives CASRSQGRNYGYTF.

The chain recombines TRBV7-2 with TRBJ2-1, with a weak D call TRBD2 (5 bases). Germline CDR1 and CDR2: SGHTA and FQGNSA. This CDR3 region has 11 residues. The germline V and J ends were trimmed by 3 bases and 9 bases, with 6 bases remaining between them. The CDR3 reads CASSFGSEQFF. The CDR3 DNA is TGTGCCAGCAGCTTTGGGAGTGAGCAGTTCTTC.

The chain carries TRBV23-1 and TRBJ2-2, with 10 positions matching TRBD2. TRBV23-1 falls under the ORF class, with uncertain function. The V gene end was trimmed by 0 bases and the J gene end by 0 bases; junction bases not matched to a gene: 7. The CDR3 totals 19 residues. In DNA form, the CDR3 reads TGCGCCAGCAGTCAATCTAGTCCAGCGGGGGGGCCGAACACCGGGGAGCTGTTTTTT. Translated: CASSQSSPAGGPNTGELFF.

The chain employs TRBV11-2 and TRBJ2-2, with D unclear. The germline gives CDR1 SGHAT, CDR2 FQNNGV. The CDR3 extends over 15 amino acids. The V and J ends lost 5 bases and 5 bases respectively, with 15 bases between them. DNA of the CDR3: TGTGCCAGCAGCCTTTCGACGGGTGGAACCGGGGAGCTGTTTTTT. It yields the protein CASSLSTGGTGELFF. Combining the CDR3 with reference TRBV11-2 and TRBJ2-2 gives the whole variable domain EAGVAQSPRYKIIEKRQSVAFWCNPISGHATLYWYQQILGQGPKLLIQFQNNGVVDDSQLPKDRFSAERLKGVDSTLKIQPAKLEDSAVYLCASSLSTGGTGELFFGEGSRLTVL.

The rearrangement uses TRBV6-5 and TRBJ1-4; the match to TRBD1 covers 8 bases. Germline CDR1 MNHEY, CDR2 SVGAGI. This CDR3 has 14 amino acids. Trimming cost V 6 bases and J 2 bases; bases outside gene matches: 2. The CDR3 is CASRRTGTNEKLFF. CDR3 bases: TGTGCCAGCAGACGGACAGGGACTAATGAAAAACTGTTTTTT.

The V gene is TRBV27, the J gene TRBJ1-6, with 7 bases lining up with TRBD1. The CDR3 loop spans 14 amino acids. From germline, CDR1 is MNHEY and CDR2 SMNVEV (reference sequence). V lost 5 bases, J lost 10 bases, and 8 bases stayed unmatched. CDR3 protein: CASSRTGEDSPLHF. The CDR3 DNA follows: TGTGCCAGCAGTCGGACAGGAGAAGACTCACCCCTCCACTTT.